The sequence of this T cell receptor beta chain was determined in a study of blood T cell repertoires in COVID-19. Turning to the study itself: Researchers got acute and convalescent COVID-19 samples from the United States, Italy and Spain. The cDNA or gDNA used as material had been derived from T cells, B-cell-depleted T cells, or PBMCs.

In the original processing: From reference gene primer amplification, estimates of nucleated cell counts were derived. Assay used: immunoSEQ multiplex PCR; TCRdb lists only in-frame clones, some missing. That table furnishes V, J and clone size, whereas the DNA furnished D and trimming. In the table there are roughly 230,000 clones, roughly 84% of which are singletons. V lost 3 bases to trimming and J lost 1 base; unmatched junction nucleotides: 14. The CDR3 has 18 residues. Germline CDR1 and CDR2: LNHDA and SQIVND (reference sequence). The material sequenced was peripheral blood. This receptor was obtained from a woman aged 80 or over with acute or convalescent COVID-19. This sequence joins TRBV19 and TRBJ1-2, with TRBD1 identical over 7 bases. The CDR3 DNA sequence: TGTGCCAGTAGTATCCAGCGGGTTAGGGGGCCTCTTAACTATGGCTACACCTTC. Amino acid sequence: CASSIQRVRGPLNYGYTF.